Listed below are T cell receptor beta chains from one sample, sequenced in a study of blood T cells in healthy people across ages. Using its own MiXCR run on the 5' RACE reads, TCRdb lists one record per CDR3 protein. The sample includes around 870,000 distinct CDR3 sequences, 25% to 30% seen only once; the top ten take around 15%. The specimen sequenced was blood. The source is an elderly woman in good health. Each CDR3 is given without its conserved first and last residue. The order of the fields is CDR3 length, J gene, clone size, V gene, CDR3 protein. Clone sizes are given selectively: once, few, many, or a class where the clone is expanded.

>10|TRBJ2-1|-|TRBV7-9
ASSPPGSEQF
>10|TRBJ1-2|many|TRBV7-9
ASSLTGRGYT
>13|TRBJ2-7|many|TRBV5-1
ASSLAVGAAYEQY
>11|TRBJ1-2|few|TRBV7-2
AGSPTRQSGYT
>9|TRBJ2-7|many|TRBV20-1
SGDRGYEQY
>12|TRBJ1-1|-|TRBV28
ASSFGGASTEAF
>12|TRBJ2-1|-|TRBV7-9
ASSLAPTRNEQF
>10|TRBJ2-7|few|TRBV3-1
AGSQAGGEQY
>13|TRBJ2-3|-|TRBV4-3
ASSQDGTVTDTQY
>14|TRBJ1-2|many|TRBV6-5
ASSYYGVRGNYGYT
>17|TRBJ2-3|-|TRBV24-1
ATSDLWRGARARADTQY
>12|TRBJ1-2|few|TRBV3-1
ASSQGVGPGGYT
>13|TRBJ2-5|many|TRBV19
ASGQGLGRGETQY
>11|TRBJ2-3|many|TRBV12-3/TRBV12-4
ASSLRATDTQY
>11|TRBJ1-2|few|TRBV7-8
ASSSSGPRGYT
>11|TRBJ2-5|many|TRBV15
ATSRGHRETQY
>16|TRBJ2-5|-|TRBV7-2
ASSPRGASGGASKTQY
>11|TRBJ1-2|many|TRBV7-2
ASSLVAGDGYT
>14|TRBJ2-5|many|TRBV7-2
ASSLQGALPQETQY
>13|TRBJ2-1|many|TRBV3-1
ASSPHQVSYNEQF
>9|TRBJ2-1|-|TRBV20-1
SARGDPGEF
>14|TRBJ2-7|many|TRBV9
ASSPDGSFRSYEQY
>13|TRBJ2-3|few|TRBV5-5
ASSLTSHLADTQY
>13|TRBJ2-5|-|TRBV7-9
ASSRRGDPSETQY
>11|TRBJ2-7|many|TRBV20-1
SATEDRAHEQY
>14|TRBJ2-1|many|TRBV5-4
ATLSGGAKMGNEQF
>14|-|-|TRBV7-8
ASSLVAVVLYNEQY
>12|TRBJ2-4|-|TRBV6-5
ASSYSTGGHIQY
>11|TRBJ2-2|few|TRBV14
ASSRARTGELF
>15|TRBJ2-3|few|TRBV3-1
ASSLTDRGRKTDTQY
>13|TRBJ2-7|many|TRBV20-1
SARGPRQDFYEQY
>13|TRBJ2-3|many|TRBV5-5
ASSSPEANTDTQY
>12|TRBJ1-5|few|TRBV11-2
ASSPERGGQPQH
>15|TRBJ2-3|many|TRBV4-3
ASSQETTTGWRDTQY
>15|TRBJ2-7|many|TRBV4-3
ASSQQAGLAGSYEQY
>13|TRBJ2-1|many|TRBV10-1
ASSERSSGYNEQF
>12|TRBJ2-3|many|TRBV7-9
ASGLGLRTDTQY
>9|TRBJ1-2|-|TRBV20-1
SAAGYYGYT
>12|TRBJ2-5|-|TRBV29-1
SAEGLFVRETQY
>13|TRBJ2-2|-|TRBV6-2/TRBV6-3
ASRVGTGGTGELF
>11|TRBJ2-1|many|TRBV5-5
ASSPLTGNEQF
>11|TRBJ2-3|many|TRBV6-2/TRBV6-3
ASSFQGSDTQY
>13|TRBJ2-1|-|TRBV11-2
ASSLGGSNAREQF
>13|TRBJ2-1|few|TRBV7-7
ASSLYPGSYNEQF
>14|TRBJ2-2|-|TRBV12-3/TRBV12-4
ATEFRQGLNTGELF
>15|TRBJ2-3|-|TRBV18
ASPSERPGLHTDTQY
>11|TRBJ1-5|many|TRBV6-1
ASSGRGNQPQH
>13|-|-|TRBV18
ASSPPSGAYNEQY
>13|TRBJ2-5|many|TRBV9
ASSEGTSGVETQY
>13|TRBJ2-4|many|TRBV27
ASSFSRTGRDIQY
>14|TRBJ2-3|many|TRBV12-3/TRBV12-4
ASSFDGRGGADTQY
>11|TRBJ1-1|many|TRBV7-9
ASSLGATTEAF
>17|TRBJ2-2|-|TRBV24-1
ATSGQDRNLGGSTGERF